The next 7 T cell receptor beta chains were all read from a single sample in a study of T cell responses to AZD1222 COVID-19 vaccine. Clones were sequenced by immunoSEQ multiplex PCR, and TCRdb holds only the in-frame ones, with some missing. The sample yields roughly 190,000 clones, approximately 91% seen once. The sample in question was peripheral blood, obtained on day 0 of AZD1222 vaccination. All receptors come from an adult in good health.

Regarding this clone: One end of the junction is discordant with germline, which a read error may explain. The chain recombines TRBV7-7 with TRBJ2-1, with 8 bases that match TRBD1. Germline V gene data show CDR1 as SSHAT and CDR2 as FNYEAQ (reference sequence). This CDR3 is 13 amino acids long. The CDR3 here is CASSLDRGNEQFF. In nucleotides, the CDR3 is TGTGCTAGCAGCTTAGACAGGGGCAATGAGCAGTTCTTC.

J is TRBJ2-7 and V is TRBV6-5; D might be TRBD1 (5 bases). Germline CDR1 is MNHEY and CDR2 is SVGAGI. This CDR3 spans 12 amino acids. V lost 5 bases and J 3 bases, leaving 8 bases between the germline ends. CDR3 sequence reads: CASSPTGYEQYF. The DNA for the CDR3 is TGTGCCAGCAGTCCTACAGGCTACGAGCAGTACTTC.

This chain uses TRBV29-1 with TRBJ1-1; TRBD1 is a possible D gene (5 bases). V lost 4 bases and J lost 4, with 16 bases in between. Germline-derived CDR1 and CDR2 are SQVTM and ANQGSEA. The CDR3 loop spans 14 amino acids. The CDR3 protein is CSVGGGRSVTEAFF. The CDR3 nucleotides read TGCAGCGTTGGTGGGGGACGGTCGGTCACTGAAGCTTTCTTT.

V and J are TRBV9 and TRBJ2-3; D not certain. This CDR3 has 15 residues. Trimming shortened V by 0 bases and J by 0 bases, and 8 bases separated the two germline ends. The germline CDR1 and CDR2 sequences are SGDLS and YYNGEE. The CDR3: CASSVELRSTDTQYF. The CDR3 coding sequence is TGTGCCAGCAGCGTAGAGTTGCGTAGCACAGATACGCAGTATTTT.

The genes are TRBV3-1 (or the pseudogene TRBV3-2) and TRBJ2-1, with 16 bases lining up with TRBD2. Losses at the gene ends were 2 bases for V and 5 bases for J; bases not matched to a gene: 15. The germline V gene encodes CDR1 LGHDT and CDR2 YNNKEL (reference sequence). The CDR3 length is 21 residues. The CDR3 DNA follows: TGTGCCAGCAGCCAAAACCCGGGACTAGCGGGGGGGCCTTTCGCGCACAATGAGCAGTTCTTC. Amino acid sequence: CASSQNPGLAGGPFAHNEQFF.

This chain links TRBV9 with TRBJ1-4; D remains unclear. The CDR3 runs to 13 residues. V was shortened by 0 bases and J by 7 bases, with 7 bases between the two germline ends. Germline V CDR1 and CDR2: SGDLS, YYNGEE. Here the CDR3 reads CASSVDGVEKLFF. As DNA, the CDR3 is TGTGCCAGCAGCGTAGACGGGGTTGAAAAACTGTTTTTT.

The V call is TRBV28, the J call TRBJ2-2; a weak D match, TRBD2 (5 bases). The CDR3 spans 20 residues. Trimming left V 1 base short and J 0 bases short, with 21 bases between. Germline lookup yields CDR1 MDHEN and CDR2 SYDVKM. CDR3 DNA: TGTGCCAGCAGTTTATTTCTGGGAGCCCCGTCTGGTCCGAACACCGGGGAGCTGTTTTTT. Translating gives CASSLFLGAPSGPNTGELFF.